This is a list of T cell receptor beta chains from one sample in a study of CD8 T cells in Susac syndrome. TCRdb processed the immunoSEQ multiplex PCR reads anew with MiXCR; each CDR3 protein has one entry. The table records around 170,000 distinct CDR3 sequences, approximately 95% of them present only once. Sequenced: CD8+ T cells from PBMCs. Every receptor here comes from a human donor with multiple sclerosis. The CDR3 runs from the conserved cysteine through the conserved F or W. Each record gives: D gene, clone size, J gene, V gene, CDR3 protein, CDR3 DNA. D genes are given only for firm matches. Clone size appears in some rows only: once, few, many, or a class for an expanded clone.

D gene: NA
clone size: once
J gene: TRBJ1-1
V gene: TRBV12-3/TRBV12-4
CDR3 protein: CASSRQLTEAFF
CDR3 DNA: TGTGCCAGCAGTCGACAGCTCACTGAAGCTTTCTTT

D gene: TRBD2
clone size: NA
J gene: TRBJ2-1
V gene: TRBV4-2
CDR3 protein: CASSQGTSMSSYNEQFF
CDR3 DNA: TGTGCCAGCAGCCAGGGGACTAGCATGAGCTCCTACAATGAGCAGTTCTTC

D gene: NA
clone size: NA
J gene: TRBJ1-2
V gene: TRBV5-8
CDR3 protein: CATEPLDSANYGYTF
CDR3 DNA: TGTGCCACCGAGCCCCTCGACAGTGCTAACTATGGCTACACCTTC

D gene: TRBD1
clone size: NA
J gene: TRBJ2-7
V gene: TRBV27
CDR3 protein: CASSSRDRVSYEQYF
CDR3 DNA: TGTGCCAGCAGTTCCCGGGACAGGGTTTCCTACGAGCAGTACTTC

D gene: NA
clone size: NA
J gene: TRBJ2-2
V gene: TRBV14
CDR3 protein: CASSQYLGPTGELFF
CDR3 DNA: TGTGCCAGCAGCCAATATCTGGGTCCCACCGGGGAGCTGTTTTTT

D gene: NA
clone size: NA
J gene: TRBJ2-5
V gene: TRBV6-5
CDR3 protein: CASSYSVVRETQYF
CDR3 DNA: TGTGCCAGCAGTTACTCTGTGGTTCGAGAGACCCAGTACTTC

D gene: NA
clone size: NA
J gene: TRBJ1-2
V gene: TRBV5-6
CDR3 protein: CASSLEGFYTF
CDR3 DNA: TGTGCCAGCAGCTTGGAGGGCTTCTACACCTTC

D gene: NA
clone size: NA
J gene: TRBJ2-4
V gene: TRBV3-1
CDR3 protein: CASSLSVAKNIQYF
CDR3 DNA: TGTGCCAGCAGCCTGTCGGTAGCCAAAAACATTCAGTACTTC

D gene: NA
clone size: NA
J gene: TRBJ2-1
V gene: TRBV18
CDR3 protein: CASSDIGQSYNEQFF
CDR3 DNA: TGTGCCAGCTCAGATATCGGGCAGAGCTACAATGAGCAGTTCTTC

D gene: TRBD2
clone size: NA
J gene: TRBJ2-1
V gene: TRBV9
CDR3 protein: CASSVATGLAGGLDEQFF
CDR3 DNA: TGTGCCAGCAGCGTAGCTACGGGACTAGCGGGAGGTCTTGATGAGCAGTTCTTC

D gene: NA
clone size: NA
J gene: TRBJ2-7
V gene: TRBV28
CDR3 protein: CASSFRVREQYF
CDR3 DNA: TGTGCCAGCAGTTTTCGGGTCCGCGAGCAGTACTTC

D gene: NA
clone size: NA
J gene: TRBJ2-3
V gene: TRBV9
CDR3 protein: CASSVGRDASTDTQYF
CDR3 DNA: TGTGCCAGCAGCGTAGGGCGGGACGCTTCCACAGATACGCAGTATTTT

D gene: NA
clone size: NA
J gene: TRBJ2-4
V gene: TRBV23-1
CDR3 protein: CASSHWGVMNIQYF
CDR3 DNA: TGCGCCAGCAGTCATTGGGGGGTTATGAACATTCAGTACTTC

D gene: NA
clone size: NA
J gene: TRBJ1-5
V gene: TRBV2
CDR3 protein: CASSEGGQGIYSNQPQHF
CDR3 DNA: TGTGCCAGCAGTGAAGGTGGTCAGGGAATTTATAGCAATCAGCCCCAGCATTTT

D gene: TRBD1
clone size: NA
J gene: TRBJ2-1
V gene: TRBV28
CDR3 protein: CASTEDRGVNEQFF
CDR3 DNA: TGTGCCAGCACCGAGGACAGGGGCGTGAATGAGCAGTTCTTC

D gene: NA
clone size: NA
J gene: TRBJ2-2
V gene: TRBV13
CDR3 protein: CASSPGTNTGELFF
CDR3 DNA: TGTGCCAGCAGCCCCGGGACAAACACCGGGGAGCTGTTTTTT

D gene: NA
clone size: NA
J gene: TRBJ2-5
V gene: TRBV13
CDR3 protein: CASSQTQRKETQYF
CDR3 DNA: TGTGCCAGCAGTCAAACTCAGCGGAAAGAGACCCAGTACTTC

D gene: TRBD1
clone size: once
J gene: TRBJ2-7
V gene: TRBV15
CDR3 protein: CATSLGTDTYEQYF
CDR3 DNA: TGTGCCACCAGCCTCGGGACAGACACCTACGAGCAGTACTTC

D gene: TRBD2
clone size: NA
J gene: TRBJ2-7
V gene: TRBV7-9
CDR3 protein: CASSPWGGRYEQYF
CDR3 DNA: TGTGCCAGCAGCCCATGGGGGGGGAGGTACGAGCAGTACTTC

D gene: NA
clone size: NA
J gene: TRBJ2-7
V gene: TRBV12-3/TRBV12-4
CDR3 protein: CASSLVSEQYF
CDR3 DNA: TGTGCCAGCAGTTTAGTATCCGAGCAGTACTTC

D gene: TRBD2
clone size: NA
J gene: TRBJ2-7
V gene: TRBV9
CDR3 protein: CASSVFALAGSYEQYF
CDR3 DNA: TGTGCCAGCAGCGTATTTGCACTAGCGGGATCCTACGAGCAGTACTTC

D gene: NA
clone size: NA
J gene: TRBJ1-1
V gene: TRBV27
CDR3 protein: CASSSTELAEAFF
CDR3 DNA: TGTGCCAGCAGCAGCACGGAACTCGCTGAAGCTTTCTTT

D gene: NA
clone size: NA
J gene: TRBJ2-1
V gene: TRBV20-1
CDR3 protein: CSGGPPYYNEQFF
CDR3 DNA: TGTTCGGGGGGCCCACCCTACTACAATGAGCAGTTCTTC

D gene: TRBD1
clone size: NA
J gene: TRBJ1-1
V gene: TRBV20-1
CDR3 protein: CSVLDRGKAEAFF
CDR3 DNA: TGCAGTGTTTTGGACAGGGGAAAGGCTGAAGCTTTCTTT

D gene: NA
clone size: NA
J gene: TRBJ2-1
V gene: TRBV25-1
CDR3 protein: CASSGPGSYNEQFF
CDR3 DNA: TGTGCCAGCAGTGGTCCAGGGTCCTACAATGAGCAGTTCTTC

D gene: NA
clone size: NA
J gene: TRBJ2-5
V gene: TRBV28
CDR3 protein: CASSLLRDTQETQYF
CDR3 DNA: TGTGCCAGCAGTTTGCTACGGGACACGCAAGAGACCCAGTACTTC

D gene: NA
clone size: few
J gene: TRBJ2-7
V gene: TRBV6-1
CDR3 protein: CASRRGRTLGQYF
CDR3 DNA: TGTGCCAGCAGACGAGGTCGAACTCTGGGGCAGTACTTC

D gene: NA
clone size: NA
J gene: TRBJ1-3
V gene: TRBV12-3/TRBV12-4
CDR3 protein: CASSLGGNTIYF
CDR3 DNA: TGTGCCAGCAGTTTGGGGGGAAACACCATATATTTT

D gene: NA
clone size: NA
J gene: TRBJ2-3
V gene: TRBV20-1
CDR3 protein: CSARVAGTRYF
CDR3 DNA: TGCAGTGCTAGAGTTGCAGGGACGCGCTATTTT

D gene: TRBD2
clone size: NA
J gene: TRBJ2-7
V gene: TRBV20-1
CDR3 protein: CSASSSGTAYEQYF
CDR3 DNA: TGCAGTGCTAGCTCTAGCGGGACAGCCTACGAGCAGTACTTC

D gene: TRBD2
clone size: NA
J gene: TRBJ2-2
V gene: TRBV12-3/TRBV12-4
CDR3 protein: CASILWREGPGELFF
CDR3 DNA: TGTGCCAGCATCCTGTGGCGGGAGGGCCCCGGGGAGCTGTTTTTT

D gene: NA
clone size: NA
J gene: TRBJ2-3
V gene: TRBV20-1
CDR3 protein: CSARDTAGGEFPDTQYF
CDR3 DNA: TGCAGTGCTAGAGATACGGCTGGGGGCGAGTTTCCAGATACGCAGTATTTT

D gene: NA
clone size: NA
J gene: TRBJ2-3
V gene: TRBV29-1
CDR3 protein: CSVAGSTDTQYF
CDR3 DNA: TGCAGCGTTGCCGGCAGCACAGATACGCAGTATTTT

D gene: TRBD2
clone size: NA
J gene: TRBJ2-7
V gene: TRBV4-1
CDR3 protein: CASSHGGAYEQYF
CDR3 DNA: TGCGCCAGCAGCCATGGGGGGGCCTACGAGCAGTACTTC

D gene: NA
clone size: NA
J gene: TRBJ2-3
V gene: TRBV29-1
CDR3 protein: CSVVPSGTDTQYF
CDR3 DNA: TGCAGCGTTGTGCCTAGCGGCACAGATACGCAGTATTTT

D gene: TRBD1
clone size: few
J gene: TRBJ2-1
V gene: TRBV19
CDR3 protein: CASSPGQGYNEQFF
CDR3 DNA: TGTGCCAGTAGTCCAGGACAGGGCTACAATGAGCAGTTCTTC

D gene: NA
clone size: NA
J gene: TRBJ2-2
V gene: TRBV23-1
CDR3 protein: CASIRGLNTGELFF
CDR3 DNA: TGCGCCAGCATCCGGGGCCTGAACACCGGGGAGCTGTTTTTT

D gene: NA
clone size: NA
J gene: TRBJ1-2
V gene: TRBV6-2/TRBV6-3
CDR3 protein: CASSYSGGYGYTF
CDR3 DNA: TGTGCCAGCAGTTACTCGGGCGGCTATGGCTACACCTTC

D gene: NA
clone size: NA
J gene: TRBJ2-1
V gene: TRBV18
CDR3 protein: CASSPPVASYNEQFF
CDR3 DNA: TGTGCCAGCTCACCACCCGTCGCCTCCTACAATGAGCAGTTCTTC

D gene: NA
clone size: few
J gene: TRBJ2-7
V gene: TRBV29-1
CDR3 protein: CSVLSGTSYEQYF
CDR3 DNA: TGCAGCGTTCTTTCCGGGACTTCCTACGAGCAGTACTTC

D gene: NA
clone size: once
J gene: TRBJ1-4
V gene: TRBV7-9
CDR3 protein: CASSYDREKLFF
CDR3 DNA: TGTGCCAGCAGCTACGACAGGGAAAAACTGTTTTTT

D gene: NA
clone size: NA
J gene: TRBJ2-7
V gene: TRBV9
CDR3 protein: CASSVGGGEQYF
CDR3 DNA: TGTGCCAGCAGCGTAGGTGGGGGCGAGCAGTACTTC

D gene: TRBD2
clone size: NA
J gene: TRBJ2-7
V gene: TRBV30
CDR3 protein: CAWRKAGNEQYF
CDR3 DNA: TGTGCCTGGAGAAAAGCGGGGAACGAGCAGTACTTC

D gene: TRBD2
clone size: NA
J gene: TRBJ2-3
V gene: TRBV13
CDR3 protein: CASSEGLAGADTQYF
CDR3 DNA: TGTGCCAGCAGCGAAGGACTAGCGGGAGCAGATACGCAGTATTTT

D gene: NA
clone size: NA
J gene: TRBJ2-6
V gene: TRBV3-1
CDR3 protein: CASSQAPSLGANVLTF
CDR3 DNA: TGTGCCAGCAGCCAGGCCCCTTCGCTTGGGGCCAACGTCCTGACTTTC